These 2 T cell receptor beta chains originate from one sample sequenced in a study of circulating and synovial CD4+ cells in juvenile arthritis. Produced via immunoSEQ multiplex PCR; TCRdb's table is partial and in-frame only. The sample lists 2,200 or so clones; about 91% were seen once. Sequencing was done on a sample of HLA-DR+ CD4+ T cells from blood. The subset was: circulating pathogenic-like lymphocytes, sorted as HLA-DR+CD14-CD3+CD4+CD25low/- blood T cells. These receptor sequences come from a human donor with juvenile idiopathic arthritis.

This clone was recorded once. This sequence joins TRBV7-2 and TRBJ1-1; D gene ambiguous. V was trimmed by 4 bases and J by 0 bases, leaving 6 bases between them. The CDR3 spans 13 residues. Germline V CDR1 and CDR2: SGHTA, FQGNSA. This CDR3 is CASSSGMNTEAFF. DNA of the CDR3: TGTGCCAGCAGCTCGGGGATGAACACTGAAGCTTTCTTT. The whole variable domain, remainder taken from reference TRBV7-2 and TRBJ1-1, is GAGVSQSPSNKVTEKGKDVELRCDPISGHTALYWYRQSLGQGLEFLIYFQGNSAPDKSGLPSDRFSAERTGGSVSTLTIQRTQQEDSAVYLCASSSGMNTEAFFGQGTRLTVV.

CDR3 amino acids: CASSFRDRGLDGYTF. The CDR3 DNA reads as TGTGCCAGCAGCTTTCGGGACAGGGGGCTTGATGGCTACACCTTC. The rearrangement links TRBV5-4 to TRBJ1-2; the match to TRBD1 covers 12 bases. The length of the CDR3 is 15 residues. CDR1 is SGHNT, CDR2 YYREEE, per germline (reference sequence). The J segment lost 6 bases and the V segment lost 2 bases, leaving 5 bases of the junction unmatched.